The clone carrying this T cell receptor beta chain was seen a few times. Its antigen is unknown. This sample stems from a study of T-cell reconstitution after alpha-beta-depleted transplantation in children. V lost 4 bases and J 1 base, leaving 16 bases between the germline ends. This CDR3 comprises 16 residues. Study observations and caveats: By about two months after transplant, alpha-beta T cells reportedly arose from several hundred graft clones that had expanded. From newly produced T cells came most of the T-cell counts and diversity one year after transplant. Surviving recipient cells, namely T cells and thymic progenitors, were the source of high day-60 TCRbeta diversity in some patients.

Construction of the TCRbeta library involved unique molecular identifiers. TCRdb fed the PCR reads into MiXCR, producing one record per CDR3 protein. The sample consists of fewer than 550,000 distinct CDR3 sequences, about an eighth of them appearing once. The genes are TRBV12-3 or TRBV12-4 and TRBJ1-1; no reliable D call. Material: PBMCs, mostly from graft donor cells, obtained 180 days after TCRalphabeta/CD19-depleted stem cell transplant. The origin of this receptor is a female patient aged 2-15 years who had a stem cell transplant for aplastic anemia, so the T cells may come from the graft donor. The CDR3 region is CASSWAGRRPNTEAFF. CDR3 coding DNA: TGTGCCAGCAGTTGGGCTGGCAGGAGACCGAACACTGAAGCTTTCTTT.